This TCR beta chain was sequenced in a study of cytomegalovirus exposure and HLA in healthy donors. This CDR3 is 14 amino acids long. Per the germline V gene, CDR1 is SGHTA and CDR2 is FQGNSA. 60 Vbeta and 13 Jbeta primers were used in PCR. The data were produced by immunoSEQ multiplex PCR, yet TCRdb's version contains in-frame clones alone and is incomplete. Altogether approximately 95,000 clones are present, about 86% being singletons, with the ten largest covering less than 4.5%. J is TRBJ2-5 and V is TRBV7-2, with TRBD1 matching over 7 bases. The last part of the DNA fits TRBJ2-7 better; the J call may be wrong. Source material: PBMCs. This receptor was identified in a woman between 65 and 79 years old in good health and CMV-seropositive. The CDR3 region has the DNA TGTGCCAGCAGCTTATCGACAGGGCCCTACGAGCAGTACTTC. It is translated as CASSLSTGPYEQYF.